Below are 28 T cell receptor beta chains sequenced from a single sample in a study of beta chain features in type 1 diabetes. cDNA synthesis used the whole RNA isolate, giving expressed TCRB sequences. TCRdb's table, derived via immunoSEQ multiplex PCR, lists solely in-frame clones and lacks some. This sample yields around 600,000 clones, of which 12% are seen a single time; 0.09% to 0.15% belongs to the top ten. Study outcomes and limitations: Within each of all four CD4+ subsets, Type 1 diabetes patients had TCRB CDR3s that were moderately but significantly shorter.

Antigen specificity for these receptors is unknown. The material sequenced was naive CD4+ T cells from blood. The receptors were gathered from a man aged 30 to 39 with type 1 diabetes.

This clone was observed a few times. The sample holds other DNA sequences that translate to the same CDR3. The CDR3 DNA reads as TGTGCCTGGAGTGTACGAACTAATGAAAAACTGTTTTTT. It codes for CAWSVRTNEKLFF. The chain links TRBV30 to TRBJ1-4; D gene ambiguous. CDR1 is GTSNPN, CDR2 SVGIG, per germline (reference sequence). The CDR3 runs to 13 residues. V lost 0 bases and J lost 1, with 3 bases in between.

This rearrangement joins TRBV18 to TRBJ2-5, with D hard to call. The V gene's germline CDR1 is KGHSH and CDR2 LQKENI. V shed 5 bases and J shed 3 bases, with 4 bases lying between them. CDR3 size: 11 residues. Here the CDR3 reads CASSAEETQYF. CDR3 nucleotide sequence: TGTGCCAGCTCAGCCGAAGAGACCCAGTACTTC.

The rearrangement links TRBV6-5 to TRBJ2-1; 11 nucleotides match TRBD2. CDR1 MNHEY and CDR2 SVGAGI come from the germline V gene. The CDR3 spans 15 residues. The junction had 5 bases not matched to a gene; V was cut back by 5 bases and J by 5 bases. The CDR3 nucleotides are TGTGCCAGCAGTACTACTAGCGGGGGCAACAATGAGCAGTTCTTC. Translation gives CASSTTSGGNNEQFF.

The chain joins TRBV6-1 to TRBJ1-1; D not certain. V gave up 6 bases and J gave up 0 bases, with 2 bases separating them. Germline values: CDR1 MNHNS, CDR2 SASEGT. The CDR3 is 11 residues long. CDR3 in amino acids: CASRLNTEAFF. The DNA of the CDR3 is TGTGCCAGCAGGCTGAACACTGAAGCTTTCTTT.

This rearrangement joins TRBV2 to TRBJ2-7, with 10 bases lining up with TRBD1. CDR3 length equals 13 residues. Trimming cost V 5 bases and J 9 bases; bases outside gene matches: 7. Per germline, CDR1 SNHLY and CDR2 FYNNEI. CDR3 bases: TGTGCCAGCAGTTCGTTGACAGGGGGCGGGCAGTACTTC. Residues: CASSSLTGGGQYF.

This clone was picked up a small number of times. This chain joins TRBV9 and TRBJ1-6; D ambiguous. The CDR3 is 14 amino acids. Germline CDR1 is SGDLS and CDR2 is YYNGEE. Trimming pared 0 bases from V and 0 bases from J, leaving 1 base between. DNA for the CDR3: TGTGCCAGCAGCGTAGGCTCCTATAATTCACCCCTCCACTTT. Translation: CASSVGSYNSPLHF.

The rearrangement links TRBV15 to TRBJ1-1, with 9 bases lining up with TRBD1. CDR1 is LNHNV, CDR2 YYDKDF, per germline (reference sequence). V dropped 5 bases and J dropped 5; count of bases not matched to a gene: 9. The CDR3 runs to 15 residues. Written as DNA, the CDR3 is TGTGCCACCAGCCGCACAGGGGGCGGTGGTACTGAAGCTTTCTTT. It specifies CATSRTGGGGTEAFF.

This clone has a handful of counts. Here the CDR3 reads CASTPRSVSTDTQYF. The CDR3 nucleotides are TGTGCCAGCACACCGAGATCCGTTTCGACAGATACGCAGTATTTT. The chain combines TRBV9 with TRBJ2-3; unclear D gene. This CDR3 has 15 residues. Germline V CDR1 and CDR2: SGDLS, YYNGEE. Trimming pared 6 bases from V and 3 bases from J, leaving 17 bases between. Full variable domain (rest looked up from reference TRBV9 and TRBJ2-3): DSGVTQTPKHLITATGQRVTLRCSPRSGDLSVYWYQQSLDQGLQFLIQYYNGEERAKGNILERFSAQQFPDLHSELNLSSLELGDSALYFCASTPRSVSTDTQYFGPGTRLTVL.

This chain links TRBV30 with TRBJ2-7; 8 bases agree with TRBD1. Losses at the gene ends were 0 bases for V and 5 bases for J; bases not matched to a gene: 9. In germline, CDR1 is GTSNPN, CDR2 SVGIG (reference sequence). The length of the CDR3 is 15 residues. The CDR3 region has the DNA TGTGCCTGGAGTGTTAGGCGGGCAGGGGGCGACGAGCAGTACTTC. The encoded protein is CAWSVRRAGGDEQYF. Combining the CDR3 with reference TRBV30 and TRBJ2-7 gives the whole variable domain SQTIHQWPATLVQPVGSPLSLECTVEGTSNPNLYWYRQAAGRGLQLLFYSVGIGQISSEVPQNLSASRPQDRQFILSSKKLLLSDSGFYLCAWSVRRAGGDEQYFGPGTRLTVT.

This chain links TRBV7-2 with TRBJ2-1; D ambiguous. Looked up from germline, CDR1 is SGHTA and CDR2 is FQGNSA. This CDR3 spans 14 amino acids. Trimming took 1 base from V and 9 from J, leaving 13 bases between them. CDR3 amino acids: CASSLGTRVGEQFF. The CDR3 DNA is TGTGCCAGCAGCTTAGGGACGCGCGTCGGTGAGCAGTTCTTC.

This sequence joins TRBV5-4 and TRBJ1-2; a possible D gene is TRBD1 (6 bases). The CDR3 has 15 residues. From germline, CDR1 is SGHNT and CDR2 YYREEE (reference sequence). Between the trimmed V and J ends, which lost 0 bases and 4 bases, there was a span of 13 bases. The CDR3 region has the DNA TGTGCCAGCAGCTTGGCACAGGGAAATGTCTATGGCTACACCTTC. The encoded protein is CASSLAQGNVYGYTF.

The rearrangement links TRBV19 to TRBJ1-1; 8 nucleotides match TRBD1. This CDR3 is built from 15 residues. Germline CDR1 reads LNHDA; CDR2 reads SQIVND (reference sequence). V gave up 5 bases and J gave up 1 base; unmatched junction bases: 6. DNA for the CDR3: TGTGCCAGTAGTGTCCCCGACAGGGGGAACACTGAAGCTTTCTTT. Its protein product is CASSVPDRGNTEAFF.

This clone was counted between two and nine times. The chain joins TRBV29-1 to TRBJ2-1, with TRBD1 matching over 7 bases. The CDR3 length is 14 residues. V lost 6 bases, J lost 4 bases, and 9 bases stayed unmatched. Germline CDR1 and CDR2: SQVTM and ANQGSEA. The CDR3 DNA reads TGCAGCGTCGCAACAGGGGATGGGTACAATGAGCAGTTCTTC. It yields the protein CSVATGDGYNEQFF.

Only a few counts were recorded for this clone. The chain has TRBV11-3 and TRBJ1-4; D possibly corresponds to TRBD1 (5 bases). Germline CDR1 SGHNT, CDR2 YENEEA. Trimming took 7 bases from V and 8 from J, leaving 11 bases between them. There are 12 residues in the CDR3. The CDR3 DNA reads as TGTGCCAGCAAAGGGACGGACGAAAAACTGTTTTTT. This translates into CASKGTDEKLFF. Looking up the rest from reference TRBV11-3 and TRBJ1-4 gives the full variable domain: EAGVVQSPRYKIIEKKQPVAFWCNPISGHNTLYWYLQNLGQGPELLIRYENEEAVDDSQLPKDRFSAERLKGVDSTLKIQPAELGDSAVYLCASKGTDEKLFFGSGTQLSVL.

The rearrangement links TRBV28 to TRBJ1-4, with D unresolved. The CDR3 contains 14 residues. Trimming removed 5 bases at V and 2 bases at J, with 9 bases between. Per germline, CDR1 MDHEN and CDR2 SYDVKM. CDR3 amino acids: CASSQTATNEKLFF. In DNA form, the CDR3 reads TGTGCCAGCAGTCAAACAGCCACTAATGAAAAACTGTTTTTT.

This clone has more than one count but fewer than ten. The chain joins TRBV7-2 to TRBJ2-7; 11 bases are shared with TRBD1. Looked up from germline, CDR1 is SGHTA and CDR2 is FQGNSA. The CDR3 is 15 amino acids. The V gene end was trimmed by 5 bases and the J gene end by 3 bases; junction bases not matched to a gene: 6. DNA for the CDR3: TGTGCCAGCAGCATACCGGGACAGGGGGTCTACGAGCAGTACTTC. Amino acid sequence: CASSIPGQGVYEQYF.

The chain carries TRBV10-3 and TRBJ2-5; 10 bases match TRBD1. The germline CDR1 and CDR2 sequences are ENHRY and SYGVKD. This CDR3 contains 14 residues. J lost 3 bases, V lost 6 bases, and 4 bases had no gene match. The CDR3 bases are TGTGCCATCAGCTCCGGGACAGGGGAAGAGACCCAGTACTTC. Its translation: CAISSGTGEETQYF.

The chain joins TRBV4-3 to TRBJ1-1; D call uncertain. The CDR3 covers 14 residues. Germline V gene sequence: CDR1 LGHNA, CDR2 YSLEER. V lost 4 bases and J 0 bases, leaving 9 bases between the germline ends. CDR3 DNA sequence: TGCGCCAGCAGCCCCAATGTTGTGAACACTGAAGCTTTCTTT. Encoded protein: CASSPNVVNTEAFF.

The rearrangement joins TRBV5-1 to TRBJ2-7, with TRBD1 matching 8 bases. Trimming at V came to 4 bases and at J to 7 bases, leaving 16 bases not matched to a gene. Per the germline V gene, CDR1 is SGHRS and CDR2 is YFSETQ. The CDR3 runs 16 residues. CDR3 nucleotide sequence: TGCGCCAGCAGCCCCACCTGGACAGGGATTTCGGGTGAGCAGTACTTC. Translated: CASSPTWTGISGEQYF.

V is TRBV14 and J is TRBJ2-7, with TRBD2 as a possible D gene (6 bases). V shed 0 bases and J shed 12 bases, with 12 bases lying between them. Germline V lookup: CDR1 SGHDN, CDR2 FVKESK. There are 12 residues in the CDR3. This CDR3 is CASSQEMTRRYF. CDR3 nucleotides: TGTGCCAGCAGCCAAGAAATGACTAGGCGGTACTTC.

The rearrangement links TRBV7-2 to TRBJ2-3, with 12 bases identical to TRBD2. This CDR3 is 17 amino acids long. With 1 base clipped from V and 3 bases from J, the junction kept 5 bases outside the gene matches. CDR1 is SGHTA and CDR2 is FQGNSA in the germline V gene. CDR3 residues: CASSLGLAGVQTDTQYF. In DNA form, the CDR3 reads TGTGCCAGCAGCTTAGGACTAGCGGGGGTCCAAACAGATACGCAGTATTTT.

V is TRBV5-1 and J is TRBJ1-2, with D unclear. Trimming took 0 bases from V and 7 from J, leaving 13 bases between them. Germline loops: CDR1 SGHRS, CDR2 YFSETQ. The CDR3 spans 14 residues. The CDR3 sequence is CASSLGLPETGYTF. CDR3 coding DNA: TGCGCCAGCAGCTTGGGACTGCCCGAAACTGGCTACACCTTC.

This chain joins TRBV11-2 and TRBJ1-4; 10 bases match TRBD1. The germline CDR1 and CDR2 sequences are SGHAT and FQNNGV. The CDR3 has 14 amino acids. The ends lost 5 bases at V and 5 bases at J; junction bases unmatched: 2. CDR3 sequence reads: CASSRDRGNEKLFF. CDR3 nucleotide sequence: TGTGCCAGCAGCCGGGACAGGGGAAATGAAAAACTGTTTTTT. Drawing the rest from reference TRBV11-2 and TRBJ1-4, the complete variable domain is EAGVAQSPRYKIIEKRQSVAFWCNPISGHATLYWYQQILGQGPKLLIQFQNNGVVDDSQLPKDRFSAERLKGVDSTLKIQPAKLEDSAVYLCASSRDRGNEKLFFGSGTQLSVL.

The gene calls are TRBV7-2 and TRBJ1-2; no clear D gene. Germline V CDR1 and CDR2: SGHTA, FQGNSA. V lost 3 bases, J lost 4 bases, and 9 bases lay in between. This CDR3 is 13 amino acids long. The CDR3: CASSLIDRYGYTF. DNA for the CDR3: TGTGCCAGCAGCTTGATAGACCGCTATGGCTACACCTTC.

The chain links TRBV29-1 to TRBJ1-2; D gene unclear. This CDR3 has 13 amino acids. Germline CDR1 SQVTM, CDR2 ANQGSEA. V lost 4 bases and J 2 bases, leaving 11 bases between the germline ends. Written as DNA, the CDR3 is TGCAGCGTTGGTCCCCGAGCCAACTATGGCTACACCTTC. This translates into CSVGPRANYGYTF.

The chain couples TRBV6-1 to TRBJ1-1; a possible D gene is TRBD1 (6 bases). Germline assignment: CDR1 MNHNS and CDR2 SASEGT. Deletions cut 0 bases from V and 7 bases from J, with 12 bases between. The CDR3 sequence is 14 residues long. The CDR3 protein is CASSEAGAVGEAFF. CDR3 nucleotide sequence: TGTGCCAGCAGTGAAGCGGGGGCGGTTGGTGAAGCTTTCTTT.

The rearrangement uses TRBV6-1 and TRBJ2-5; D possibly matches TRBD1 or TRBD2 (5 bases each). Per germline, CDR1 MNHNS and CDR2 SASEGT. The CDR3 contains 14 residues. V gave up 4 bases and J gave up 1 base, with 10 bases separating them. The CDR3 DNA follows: TGTGCCAGCAGTGTTGGGGGATCCCAAGAGACCCAGTACTTC. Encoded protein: CASSVGGSQETQYF.

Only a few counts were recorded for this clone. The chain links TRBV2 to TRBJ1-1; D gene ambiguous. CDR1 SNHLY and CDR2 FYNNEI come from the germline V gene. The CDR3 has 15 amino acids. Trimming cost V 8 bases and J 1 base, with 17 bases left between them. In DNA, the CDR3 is TGTGCCAGCGTCTCAGCGGTACCAGGGAACACTGAAGCTTTCTTT. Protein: CASVSAVPGNTEAFF.